Listed below are T cell receptor beta chains from one sample, sequenced in a study of tumor-infiltrating lymphocytes in primary liver carcinoma. TCRdb itself ran the multiplex PCR reads through MiXCR, one entry per CDR3 protein. The data show 180,000 or so distinct CDR3 sequences, over 45% seen once. The sample taken for sequencing was peripheral blood. The receptors shown here come from a man aged 40-49 years with primary liver carcinoma and hepatitis B virus infection. CDR3s include the opening cysteine and the closing phenylalanine or tryptophan. D genes are given only for firm matches. For some rows the clone size is stated as once, few or many, or as a class when expanded; others skip it.

cdr3_aa cdr3_nt d_call clone_size j_call v_call
CASSVSPDTQYF TGCGCCAGCAGTGTTAGTCCAGATACGCAGTATTTT NA few TRBJ2-3 TRBV10-2
CASSFFQETQYF TGTGCCAGCAGTTTCTTCCAAGAGACCCAGTACTTC NA NA TRBJ2-5 TRBV28
CVSSFTSGSKPPYNEQFF TGTGTCAGCAGCTTCACTAGCGGGAGTAAACCCCCCTACAATGAGCAGTTCTTC TRBD2 NA TRBJ2-1 TRBV5-5
CASSQELFIGSYEQYF TGCGCCAGCAGCCAAGAACTCTTTATTGGGTCCTACGAGCAGTACTTC NA NA TRBJ2-7 TRBV4-1
CASSVSIEAFF TGTGCCAGCAGCGTTAGTATAGAAGCTTTCTTT NA NA TRBJ1-1 TRBV6-1
CASSGQAGEDTQYF TGCGCCAGCAGTGGGCAAGCGGGAGAAGATACGCAGTATTTT TRBD2 few TRBJ2-3 TRBV10-1
CASKLAGYDAYDQYF TGTGCCAGCAAATTAGCGGGGTACGACGCCTACGATCAGTACTTC TRBD2 NA TRBJ2-7 TRBV6-1
CASSRLGPANEQFF TGTGCCAGCAGTCGCCTAGGACCGGCCAATGAGCAGTTCTTC NA NA TRBJ2-1 TRBV2
CASSSPSGKNEQFF TGTGCCAGCAGTTCCCCTAGCGGGAAAAATGAGCAGTTCTTC TRBD2 NA TRBJ2-1 TRBV6-2/TRBV6-3
CSVGLDGTGELFF TGCAGCGTTGGGCTAGACGGCACCGGGGAGCTGTTTTTT NA many TRBJ2-2 TRBV29-1